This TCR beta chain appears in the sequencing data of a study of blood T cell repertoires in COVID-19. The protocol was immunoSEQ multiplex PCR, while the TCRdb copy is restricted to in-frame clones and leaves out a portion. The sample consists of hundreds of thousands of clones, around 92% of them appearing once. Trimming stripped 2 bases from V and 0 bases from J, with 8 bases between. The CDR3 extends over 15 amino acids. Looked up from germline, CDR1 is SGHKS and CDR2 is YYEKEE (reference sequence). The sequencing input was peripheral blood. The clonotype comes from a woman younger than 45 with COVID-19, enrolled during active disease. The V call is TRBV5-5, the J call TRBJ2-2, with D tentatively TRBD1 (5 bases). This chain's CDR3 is CASSLWTTNTGELFF. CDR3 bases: TGTGCCAGCAGCTTATGGACAACGAACACCGGGGAGCTGTTTTTT.